Detailed here is one T cell receptor beta chain. This specimen belongs to a study of blood T cell repertoires in COVID-19. Germline V gene data show CDR1 as WSHSY and CDR2 as SAAADI. The CDR3 runs to 13 residues. Trimming at V came to 7 bases and at J to 2 bases, leaving 4 bases not matched to a gene. Using immunoSEQ multiplex PCR, the repertoire was profiled, and TCRdb retains in-frame clones only, with some absent. The table includes about 220,000 clones, 84% detected once. V gene TRBV10-2 combines with J gene TRBJ1-1; TRBD1 matches 7 bases. Sequenced input: PBMCs or T cells enriched from blood (not recorded which). This clonotype was sampled from a woman in her forties who had recovered from COVID-19. The CDR3 sequence is CASTGTVNTEAFF. The CDR3 DNA reads TGCGCCAGCACCGGGACAGTAAACACTGAAGCTTTCTTT.